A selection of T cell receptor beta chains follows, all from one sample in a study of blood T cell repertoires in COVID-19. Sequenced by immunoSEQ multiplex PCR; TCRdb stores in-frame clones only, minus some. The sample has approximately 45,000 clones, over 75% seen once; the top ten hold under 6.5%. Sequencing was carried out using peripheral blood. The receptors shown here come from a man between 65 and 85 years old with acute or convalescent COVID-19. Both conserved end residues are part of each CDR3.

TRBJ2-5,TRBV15,CATSRGPKGLRETQYF
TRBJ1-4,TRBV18,CASSPRQGGTANEKLFF
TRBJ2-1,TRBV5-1,CASSPRTGGAYEQFF
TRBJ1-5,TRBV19,CASSSGPNQPQHF
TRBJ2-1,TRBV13,CASSFPLGGEYNEQFF
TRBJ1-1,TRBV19,CASAHRSEAFF
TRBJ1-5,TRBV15,CATSREGANWWGHQPQHF
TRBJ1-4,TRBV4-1,CASSQEVGRTASNEKLFF
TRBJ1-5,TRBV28,CASRPGNQPQHF
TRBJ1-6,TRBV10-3,CAISAGEALNSPLHF
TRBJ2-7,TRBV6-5,CASTQRQGTPYEQYF
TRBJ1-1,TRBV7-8,CASSLNRVRTEAFF
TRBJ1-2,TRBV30,CAWRAGINYGYTF
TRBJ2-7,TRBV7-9,CASSWGQRAYEQYF
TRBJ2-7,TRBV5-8,CASSLEGGHFMLYEQYF
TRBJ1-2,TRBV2,CASRVTGYGYTF
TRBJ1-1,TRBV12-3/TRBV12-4,CASSFYPAEAFF
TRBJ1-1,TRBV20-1,CRLQGGTEAFF
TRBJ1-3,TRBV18,CASSPPAGGRDTIYF
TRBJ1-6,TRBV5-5,CASSLAGQGVSPLHF